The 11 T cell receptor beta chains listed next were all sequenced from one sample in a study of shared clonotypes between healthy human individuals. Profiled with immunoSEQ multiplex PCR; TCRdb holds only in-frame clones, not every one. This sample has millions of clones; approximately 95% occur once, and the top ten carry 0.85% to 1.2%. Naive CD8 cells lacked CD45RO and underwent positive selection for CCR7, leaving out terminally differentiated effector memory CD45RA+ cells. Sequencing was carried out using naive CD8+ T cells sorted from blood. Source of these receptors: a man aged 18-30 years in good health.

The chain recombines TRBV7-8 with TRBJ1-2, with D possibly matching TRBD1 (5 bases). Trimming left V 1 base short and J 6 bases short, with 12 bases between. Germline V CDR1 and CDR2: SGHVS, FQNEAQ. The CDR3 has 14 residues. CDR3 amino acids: CASSLGAGRDGYTF. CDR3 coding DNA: TGTGCCAGCAGCTTAGGGGCAGGGAGGGATGGCTACACCTTC.

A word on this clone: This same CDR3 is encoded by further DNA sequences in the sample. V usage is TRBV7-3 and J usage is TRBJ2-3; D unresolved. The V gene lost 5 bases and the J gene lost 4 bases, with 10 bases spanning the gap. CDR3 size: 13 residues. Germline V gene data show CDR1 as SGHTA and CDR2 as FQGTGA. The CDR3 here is CASSPPGSDTQYF. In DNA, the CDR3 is TGTGCCAGCAGCCCCCCCGGTTCAGATACGCAGTATTTT.

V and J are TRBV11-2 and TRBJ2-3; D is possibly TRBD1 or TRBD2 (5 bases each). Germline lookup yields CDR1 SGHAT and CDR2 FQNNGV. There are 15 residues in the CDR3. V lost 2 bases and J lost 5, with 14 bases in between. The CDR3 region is CASSLIVGERDTQYF. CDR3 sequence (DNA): TGTGCCAGCAGCTTAATAGTGGGGGAGCGAGATACGCAGTATTTT.

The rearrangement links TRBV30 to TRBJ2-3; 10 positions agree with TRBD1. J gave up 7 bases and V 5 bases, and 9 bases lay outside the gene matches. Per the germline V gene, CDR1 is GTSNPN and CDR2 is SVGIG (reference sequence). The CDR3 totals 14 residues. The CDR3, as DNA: TGTGCCTGGGGGCAAGGGACAGGGGTGAATACGCAGTATTTT. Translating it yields CAWGQGTGVNTQYF.

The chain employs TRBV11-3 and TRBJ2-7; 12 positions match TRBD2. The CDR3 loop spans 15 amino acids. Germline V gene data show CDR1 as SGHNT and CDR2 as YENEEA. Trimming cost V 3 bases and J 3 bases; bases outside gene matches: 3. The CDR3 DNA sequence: TGTGCCAGCAGCTTTACTAGCGGGGGGATCTACGAGCAGTACTTC. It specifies CASSFTSGGIYEQYF.

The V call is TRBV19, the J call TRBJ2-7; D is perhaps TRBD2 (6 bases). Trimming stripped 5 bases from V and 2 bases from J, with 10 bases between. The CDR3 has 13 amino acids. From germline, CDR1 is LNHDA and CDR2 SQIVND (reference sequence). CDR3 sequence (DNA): TGTGCCAGTAGTCTCTCGGGAGCCTACGAGCAGTACTTC. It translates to CASSLSGAYEQYF.

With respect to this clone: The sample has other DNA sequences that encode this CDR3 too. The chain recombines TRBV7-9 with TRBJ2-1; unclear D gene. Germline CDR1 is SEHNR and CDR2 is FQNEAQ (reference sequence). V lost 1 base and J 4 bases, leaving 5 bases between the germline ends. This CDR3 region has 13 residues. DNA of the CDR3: TGTGCCAGCAGCTTAGTTCTGTACAATGAGCAGTTCTTC. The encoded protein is CASSLVLYNEQFF.

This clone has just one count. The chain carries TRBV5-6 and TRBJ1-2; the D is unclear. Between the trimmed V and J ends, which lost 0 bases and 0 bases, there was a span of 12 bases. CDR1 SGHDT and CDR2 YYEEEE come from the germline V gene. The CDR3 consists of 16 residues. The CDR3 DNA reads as TGTGCCAGCAGCTTGGCCGGCCTCAGGACTAACTATGGCTACACCTTC. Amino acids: CASSLAGLRTNYGYTF.

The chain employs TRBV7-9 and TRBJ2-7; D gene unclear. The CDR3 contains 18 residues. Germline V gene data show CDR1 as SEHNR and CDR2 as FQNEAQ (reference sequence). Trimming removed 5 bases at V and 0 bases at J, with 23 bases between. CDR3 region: CASSPGPTGNLISYEQYF. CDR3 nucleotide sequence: TGTGCCAGCAGCCCCGGTCCTACTGGGAATTTAATCTCCTACGAGCAGTACTTC.

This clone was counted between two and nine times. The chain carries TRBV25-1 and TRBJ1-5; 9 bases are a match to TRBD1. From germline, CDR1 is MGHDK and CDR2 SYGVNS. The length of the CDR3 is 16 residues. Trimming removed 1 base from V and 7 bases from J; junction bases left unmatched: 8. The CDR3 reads CASSESTGTGPQPQHF. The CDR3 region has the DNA TGTGCCAGCAGTGAATCGACCGGGACAGGGCCCCAGCCCCAGCATTTT.

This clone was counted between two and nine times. The CDR3 bases are TGTGCCTGGAGTTTGACCACTGAAGCTTTCTTT. Translation: CAWSLTTEAFF. V usage is TRBV30 and J usage is TRBJ1-1; D uncertain. This CDR3 comprises 11 residues. The V end was cut by 2 bases, the J end by 4 bases, with 5 bases between. Germline V gene data show CDR1 as GTSNPN and CDR2 as SVGIG (reference sequence).